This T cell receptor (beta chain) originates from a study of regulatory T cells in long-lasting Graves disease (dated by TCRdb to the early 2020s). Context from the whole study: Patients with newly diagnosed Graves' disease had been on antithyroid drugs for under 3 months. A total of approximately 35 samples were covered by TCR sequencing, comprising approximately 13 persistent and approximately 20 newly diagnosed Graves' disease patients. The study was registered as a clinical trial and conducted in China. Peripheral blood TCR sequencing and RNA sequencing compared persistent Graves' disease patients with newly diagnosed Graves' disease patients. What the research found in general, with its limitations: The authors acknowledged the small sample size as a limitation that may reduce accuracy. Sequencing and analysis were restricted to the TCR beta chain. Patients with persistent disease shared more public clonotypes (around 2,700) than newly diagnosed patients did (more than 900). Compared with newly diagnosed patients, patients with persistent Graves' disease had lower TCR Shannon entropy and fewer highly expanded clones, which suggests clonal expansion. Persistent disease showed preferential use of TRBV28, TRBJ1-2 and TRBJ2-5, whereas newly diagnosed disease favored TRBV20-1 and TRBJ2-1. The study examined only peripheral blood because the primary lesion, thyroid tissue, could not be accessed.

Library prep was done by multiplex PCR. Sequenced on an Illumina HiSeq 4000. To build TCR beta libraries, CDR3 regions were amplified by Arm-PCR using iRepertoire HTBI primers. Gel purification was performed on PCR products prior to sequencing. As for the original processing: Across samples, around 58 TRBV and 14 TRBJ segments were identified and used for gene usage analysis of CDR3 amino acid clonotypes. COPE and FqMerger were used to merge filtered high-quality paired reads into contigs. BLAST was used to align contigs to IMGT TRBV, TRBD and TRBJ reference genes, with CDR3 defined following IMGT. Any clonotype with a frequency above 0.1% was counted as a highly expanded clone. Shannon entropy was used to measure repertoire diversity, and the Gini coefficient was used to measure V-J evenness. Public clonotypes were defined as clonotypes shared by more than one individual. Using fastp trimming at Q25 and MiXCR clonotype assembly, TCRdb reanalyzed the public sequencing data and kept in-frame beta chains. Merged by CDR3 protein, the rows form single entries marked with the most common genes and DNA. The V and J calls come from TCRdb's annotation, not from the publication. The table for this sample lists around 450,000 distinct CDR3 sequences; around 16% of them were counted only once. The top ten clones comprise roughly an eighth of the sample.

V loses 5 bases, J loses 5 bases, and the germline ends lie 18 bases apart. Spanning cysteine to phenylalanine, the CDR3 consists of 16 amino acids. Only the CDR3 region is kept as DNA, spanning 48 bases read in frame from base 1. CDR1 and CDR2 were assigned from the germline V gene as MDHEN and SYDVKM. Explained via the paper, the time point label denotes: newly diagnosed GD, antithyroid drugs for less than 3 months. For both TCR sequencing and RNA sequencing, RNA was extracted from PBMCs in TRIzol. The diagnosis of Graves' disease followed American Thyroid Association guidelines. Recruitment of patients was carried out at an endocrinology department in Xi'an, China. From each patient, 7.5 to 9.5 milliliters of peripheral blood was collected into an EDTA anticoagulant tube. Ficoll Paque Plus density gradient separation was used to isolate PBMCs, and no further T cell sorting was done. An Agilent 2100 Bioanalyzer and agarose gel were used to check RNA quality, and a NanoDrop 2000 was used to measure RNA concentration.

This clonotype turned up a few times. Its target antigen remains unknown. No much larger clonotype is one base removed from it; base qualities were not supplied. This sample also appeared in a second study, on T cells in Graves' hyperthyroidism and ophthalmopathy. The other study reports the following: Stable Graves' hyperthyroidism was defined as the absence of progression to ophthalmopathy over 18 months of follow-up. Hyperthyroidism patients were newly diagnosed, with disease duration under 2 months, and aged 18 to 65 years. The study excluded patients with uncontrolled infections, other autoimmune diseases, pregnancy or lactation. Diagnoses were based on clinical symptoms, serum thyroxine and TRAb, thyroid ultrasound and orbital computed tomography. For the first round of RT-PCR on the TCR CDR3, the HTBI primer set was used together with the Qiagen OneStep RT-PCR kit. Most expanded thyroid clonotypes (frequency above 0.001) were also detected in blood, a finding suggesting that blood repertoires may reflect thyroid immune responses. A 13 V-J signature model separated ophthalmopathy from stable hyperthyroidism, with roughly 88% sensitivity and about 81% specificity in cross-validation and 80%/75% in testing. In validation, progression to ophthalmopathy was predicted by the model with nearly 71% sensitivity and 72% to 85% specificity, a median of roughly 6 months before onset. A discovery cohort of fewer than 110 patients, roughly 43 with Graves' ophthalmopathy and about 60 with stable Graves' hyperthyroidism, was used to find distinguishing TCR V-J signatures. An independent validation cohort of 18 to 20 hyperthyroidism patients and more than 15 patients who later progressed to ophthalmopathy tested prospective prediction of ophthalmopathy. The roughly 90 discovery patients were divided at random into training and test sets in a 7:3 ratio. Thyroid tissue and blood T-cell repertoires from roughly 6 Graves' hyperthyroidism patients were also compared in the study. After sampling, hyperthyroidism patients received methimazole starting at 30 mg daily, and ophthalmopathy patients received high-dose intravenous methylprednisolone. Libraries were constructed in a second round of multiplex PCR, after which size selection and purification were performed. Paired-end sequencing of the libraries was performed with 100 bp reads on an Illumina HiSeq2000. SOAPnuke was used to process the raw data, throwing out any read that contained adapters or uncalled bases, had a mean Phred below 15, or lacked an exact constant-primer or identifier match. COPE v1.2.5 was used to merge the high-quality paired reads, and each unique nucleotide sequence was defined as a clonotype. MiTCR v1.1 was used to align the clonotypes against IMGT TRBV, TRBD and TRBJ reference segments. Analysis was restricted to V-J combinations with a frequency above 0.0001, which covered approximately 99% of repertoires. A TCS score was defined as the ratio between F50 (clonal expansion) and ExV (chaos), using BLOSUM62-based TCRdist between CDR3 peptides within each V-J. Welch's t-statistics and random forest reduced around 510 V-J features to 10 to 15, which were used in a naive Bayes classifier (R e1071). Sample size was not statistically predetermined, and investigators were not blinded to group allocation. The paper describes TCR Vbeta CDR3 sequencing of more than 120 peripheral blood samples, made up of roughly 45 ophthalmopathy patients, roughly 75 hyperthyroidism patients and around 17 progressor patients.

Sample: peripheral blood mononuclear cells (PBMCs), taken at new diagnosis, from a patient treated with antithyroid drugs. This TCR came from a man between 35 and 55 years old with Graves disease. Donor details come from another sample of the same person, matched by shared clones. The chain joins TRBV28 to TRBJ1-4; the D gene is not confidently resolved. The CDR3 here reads CASSLTNPGVNEKLFF. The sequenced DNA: TGTGCCAGCAGTCTAACAAACCCGGGAGTAAATGAAAAACTGTTTTTT.